The clone carrying this T cell receptor beta chain occurred a few times. This specimen comes from a study of blood T cell repertoires in COVID-19. Study in general: Donors in the United States, Italy and Spain gave samples during acute or convalescent COVID-19.

TCRdb keeps only in-frame clones here, not all; method: immunoSEQ multiplex PCR. The data hold around 49,000 clones, with more than 70% observed a single time. The CDR3 loop spans 14 amino acids. Germline-derived CDR1 and CDR2 are SEHNR and FQNEAQ (reference sequence). Trimming left V 1 base short and J 8 bases short, with 14 bases between. The TCR was taken from a human donor in a cohort sampled during active COVID-19. The sample was peripheral blood. The chain links TRBV7-9 to TRBJ1-2, with a tentative D call TRBD1 (5 bases). The CDR3 here is CASSLELTDTGYTF. The DNA for the CDR3 is TGTGCCAGCAGCTTAGAGTTGACAGATACAGGCTACACCTTC.